This is a list of T cell receptor beta chains from one sample in a study of T cells after yellow fever vaccination. TCRdb independently ran MiXCR on the 5' RACE reads; one entry per CDR3 protein. Here the sample spans about 160,000 distinct CDR3 sequences, around 7.2% being singletons. The material sequenced was CD4+ T cells sorted from PBMCs, taken roughly 5 days after the first yellow fever vaccination. The receptors originated from a man younger than 35 who received the YFV17D yellow fever vaccine. Both conserved end residues are part of each CDR3. A D gene is named only where the DNA matches it firmly. The listing skips clone size in some rows; elsewhere it reads once, few, many or a size class.

d_call j_call clone_size v_call cdr3_aa cdr3_nt
- TRBJ2-7 many TRBV12-3/TRBV12-4 CASSLQIAYEQYF TGTGCCAGCAGTTTGCAGATCGCCTACGAGCAGTACTTC
TRBD2 TRBJ2-1 many TRBV7-2 CASSTSGGDNEQFF TGTGCCAGCAGCACTAGCGGGGGGGACAATGAGCAGTTCTTC
- TRBJ1-4 once TRBV11-2 CASSLRTAGSLLKTNEKLFF TGTGCCAGCAGCTTACGGACCGCTGGGTCCCTCCTCAAAACTAATGAAAAACTGTTTTTT
- TRBJ2-1 many TRBV20-1 CMGGGPRNEQFF TGCATGGGGGGGGGGCCTAGGAATGAGCAGTTCTTC
- TRBJ2-5 many TRBV5-1 CASSWAQGQETQYF TGCGCCAGCAGCTGGGCACAGGGCCAAGAGACCCAGTACTTC
- TRBJ1-1 few TRBV20-1 CSARKQGWNTEAFF TGCAGTGCTAGAAAGCAGGGATGGAACACTGAAGCTTTCTTT
TRBD2 TRBJ2-1 - TRBV6-2/TRBV6-3 CASKLSGTYNEQFF TGTGCCAGCAAACTCAGCGGGACCTACAATGAGCAGTTCTTC
TRBD1 TRBJ1-1 many TRBV7-2 CASSKGDRGATEAFF TGTGCCAGCAGCAAAGGGGACAGGGGGGCCACTGAAGCTTTCTTT
- TRBJ1-2 many TRBV27 CASSRVPGYGYTF TGTGCCAGCAGTAGGGTGCCGGGTTATGGCTACACCTTC
- TRBJ1-1 - TRBV18 CASSPRVRNTEAFF TGTGCCAGCTCACCTCGGGTTCGGAACACTGAAGCTTTCTTT
- TRBJ1-1 - TRBV28 CASNQTPMNTEAFF TGTGCCAGCAACCAGACACCTATGAACACTGAAGCTTTCTTT
TRBD1 TRBJ1-1 few TRBV12-3/TRBV12-4 CASSLGQVFYTEAFF TGTGCCAGCAGCCTCGGACAGGTTTTTTACACTGAAGCTTTCTTT
- TRBJ1-6 few TRBV4-1 CASSQTDLGFSHNSPLHF TGCGCCAGCAGCCAAACCGATCTAGGGTTCTCGCATAATTCACCCCTCCACTTT
- TRBJ1-3 many TRBV20-1 CSARENSGNTIYF TGCAGTGCTAGAGAAAACTCTGGAAACACCATATATTTT
- TRBJ1-1 many TRBV6-5 CASSPRGREAFF TGTGCCAGCAGCCCCAGGGGACGTGAAGCTTTCTTT